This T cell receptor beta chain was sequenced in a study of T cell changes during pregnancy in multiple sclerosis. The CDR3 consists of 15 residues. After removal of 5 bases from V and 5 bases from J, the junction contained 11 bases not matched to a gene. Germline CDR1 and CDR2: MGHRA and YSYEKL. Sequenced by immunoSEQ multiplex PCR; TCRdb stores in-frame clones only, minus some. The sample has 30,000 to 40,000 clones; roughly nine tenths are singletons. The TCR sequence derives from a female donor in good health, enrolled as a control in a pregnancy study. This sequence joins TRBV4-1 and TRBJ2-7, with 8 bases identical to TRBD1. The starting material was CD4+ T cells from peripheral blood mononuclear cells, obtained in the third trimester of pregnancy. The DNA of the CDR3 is TGCGCCAGCAGCGAGGAGGACAGGGAGGTCCACGAGCAGTACTTC. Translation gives CASSEEDREVHEQYF.